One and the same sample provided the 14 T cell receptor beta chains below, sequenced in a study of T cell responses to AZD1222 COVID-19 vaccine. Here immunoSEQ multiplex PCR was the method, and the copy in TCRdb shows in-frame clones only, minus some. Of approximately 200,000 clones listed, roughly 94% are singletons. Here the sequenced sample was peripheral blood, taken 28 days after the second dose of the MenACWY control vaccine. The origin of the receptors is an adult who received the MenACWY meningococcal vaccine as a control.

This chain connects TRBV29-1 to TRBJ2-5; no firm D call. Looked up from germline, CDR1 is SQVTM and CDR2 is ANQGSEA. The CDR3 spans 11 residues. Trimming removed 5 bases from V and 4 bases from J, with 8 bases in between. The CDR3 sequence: CSVRMAETQYF. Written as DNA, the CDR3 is TGCAGCGTTCGAATGGCAGAGACCCAGTACTTC.

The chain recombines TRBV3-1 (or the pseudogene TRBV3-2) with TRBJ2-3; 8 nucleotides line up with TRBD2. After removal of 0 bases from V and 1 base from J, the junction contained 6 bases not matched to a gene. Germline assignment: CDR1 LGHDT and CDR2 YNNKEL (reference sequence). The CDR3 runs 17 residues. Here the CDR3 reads CASSQDGGGRGTDTQYF. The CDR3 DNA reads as TGTGCCAGCAGCCAAGATGGCGGGGGGCGCGGCACAGATACGCAGTATTTT.

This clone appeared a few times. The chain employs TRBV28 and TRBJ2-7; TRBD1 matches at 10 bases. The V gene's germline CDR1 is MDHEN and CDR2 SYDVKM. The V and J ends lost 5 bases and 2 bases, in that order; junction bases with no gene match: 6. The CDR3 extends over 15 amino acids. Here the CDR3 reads CASSMTGTGAYEQYF. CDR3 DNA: TGTGCCAGCAGTATGACCGGGACAGGGGCCTACGAGCAGTACTTC.

The CDR3 here is CASSEEVGSYNSPLHF. The DNA of the CDR3 is TGTGCCAGCAGTGAAGAGGTGGGGTCCTATAATTCACCCCTCCACTTT. V gene TRBV6-1 combines with J gene TRBJ1-6; no clear D. The V gene lost 1 base and the J gene lost 1 base, with 8 bases spanning the gap. The length of the CDR3 is 16 residues. Germline CDR1 and CDR2: MNHNS and SASEGT.

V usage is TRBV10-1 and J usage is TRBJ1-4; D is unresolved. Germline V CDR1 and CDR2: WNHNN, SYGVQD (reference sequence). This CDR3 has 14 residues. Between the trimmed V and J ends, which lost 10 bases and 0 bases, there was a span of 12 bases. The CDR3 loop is CATRADATNEKLFF. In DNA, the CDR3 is TGCGCCACCAGAGCCGATGCAACTAATGAAAAACTGTTTTTT.

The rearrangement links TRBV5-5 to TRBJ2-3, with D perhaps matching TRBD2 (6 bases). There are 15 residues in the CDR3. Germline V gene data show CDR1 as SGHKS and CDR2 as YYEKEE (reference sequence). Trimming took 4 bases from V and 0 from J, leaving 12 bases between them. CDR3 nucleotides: TGTGCCAGCAGCCTCCGGGGGTATAGCACAGATACGCAGTATTTT. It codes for CASSLRGYSTDTQYF.

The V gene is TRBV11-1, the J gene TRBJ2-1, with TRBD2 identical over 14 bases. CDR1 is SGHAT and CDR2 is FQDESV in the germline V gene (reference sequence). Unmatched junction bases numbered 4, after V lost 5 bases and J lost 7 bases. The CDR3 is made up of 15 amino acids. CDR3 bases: TGTGCCAGCAGCCCCGGGACTAGCGGGAGTAATGAGCAGTTCTTC. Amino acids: CASSPGTSGSNEQFF.

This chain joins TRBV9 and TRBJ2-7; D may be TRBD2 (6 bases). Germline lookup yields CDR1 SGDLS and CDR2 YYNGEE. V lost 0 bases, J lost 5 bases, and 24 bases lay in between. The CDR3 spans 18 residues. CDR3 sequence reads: CASSVGRNSEGWVHEQYF. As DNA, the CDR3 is TGTGCCAGCAGCGTAGGCCGCAACTCGGAGGGGTGGGTCCACGAGCAGTACTTC.

The CDR3 loop reads CASRPISTYNEQFF. For the CDR3, the DNA is TGTGCCAGCAGACCTATATCCACCTACAATGAGCAGTTCTTC. The V call is TRBV6-5, the J call TRBJ2-1; D gene ambiguous. V dropped 6 bases and J dropped 2 bases, with 11 bases sitting between them. The CDR3 runs 14 residues. CDR1 MNHEY and CDR2 SVGAGI come from the germline V gene.

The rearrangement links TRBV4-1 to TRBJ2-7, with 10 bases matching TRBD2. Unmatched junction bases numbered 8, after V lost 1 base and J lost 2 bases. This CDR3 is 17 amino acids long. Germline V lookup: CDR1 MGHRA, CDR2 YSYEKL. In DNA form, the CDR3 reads TGCGCCAGCAGCCAAGCTGCCGGACTAGCGGCTACCTACGAGCAGTACTTC. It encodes CASSQAAGLAATYEQYF.

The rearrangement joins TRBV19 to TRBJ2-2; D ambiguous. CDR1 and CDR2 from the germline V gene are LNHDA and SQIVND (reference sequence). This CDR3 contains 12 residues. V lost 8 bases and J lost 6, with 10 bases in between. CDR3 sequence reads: CASRNLAGELFF. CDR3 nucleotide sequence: TGTGCCAGTCGAAACCTTGCCGGGGAGCTGTTTTTT.

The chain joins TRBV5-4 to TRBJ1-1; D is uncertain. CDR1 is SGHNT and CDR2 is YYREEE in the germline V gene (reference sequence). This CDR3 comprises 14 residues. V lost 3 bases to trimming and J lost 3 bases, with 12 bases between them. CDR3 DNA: TGTGCCAGCAGCTCCGAAGTGGGTCACACTGAAGCTTTCTTT. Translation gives CASSSEVGHTEAFF.

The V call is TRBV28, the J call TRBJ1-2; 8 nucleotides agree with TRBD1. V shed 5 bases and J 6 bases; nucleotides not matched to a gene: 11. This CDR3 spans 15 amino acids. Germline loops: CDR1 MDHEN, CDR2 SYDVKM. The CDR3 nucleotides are TGTGCCAGCAGTGAATCCCCGGGACAGGCCGATGGCTACACCTTC. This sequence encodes CASSESPGQADGYTF.

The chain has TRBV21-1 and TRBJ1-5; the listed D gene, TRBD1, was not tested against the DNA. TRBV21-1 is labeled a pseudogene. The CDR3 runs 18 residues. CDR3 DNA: TGTGCCAGCAGCAAATATCCCGTGGGACAGGGAGGGGGTCAGCCCCAGCATTTT. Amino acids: CASSKYPVGQGGGQPQHF.